A selection of T cell receptor beta chains follows, all from one sample in a study of blood T cell repertoires in COVID-19. The data were produced by immunoSEQ multiplex PCR, yet TCRdb's version contains in-frame clones alone and is incomplete. This sample has about 170,000 clones, with 70% to 90% found just once. The sequenced material came from peripheral blood. The receptor set was obtained from an older woman with COVID-19, enrolled during active disease. Both conserved end residues are part of each CDR3. Fields, in order: clone size, J gene, V gene, D gene, CDR3 protein, CDR3 DNA. A D gene is named only where the DNA matches it firmly. Clone size is given for some rows only: seen once, a few or many times, or a class if the clone is expanded.

size: -
J: TRBJ2-7
V: TRBV3-1/TRBV3-2
D: -
CDR3: CASSQDWASAYEQYF
DNA: TGTGCCAGCAGCCAAGATTGGGCTAGCGCCTACGAGCAGTACTTC

size: -
J: TRBJ2-7
V: TRBV10-3
D: TRBD1
CDR3: CAISEPGQGASYEQYF
DNA: TGTGCCATCAGTGAGCCCGGACAGGGGGCTTCCTACGAGCAGTACTTC

size: once
J: TRBJ2-2
V: TRBV7-2
D: TRBD2
CDR3: CASSLGTSGRAIGELFF
DNA: TGTGCCAGCAGCTTAGGGACTAGCGGGAGGGCCATCGGGGAGCTGTTTTTT

size: -
J: TRBJ2-1
V: TRBV24-1
D: -
CDR3: CATTLGVEQFF
DNA: TGTGCCACCACCCTAGGAGTTGAGCAGTTCTTC

size: -
J: TRBJ1-5
V: TRBV10-3
D: -
CDR3: CAISESWDNSNQPQHF
DNA: TGTGCCATCAGTGAGTCGTGGGACAATAGCAATCAGCCCCAGCATTTT

size: -
J: TRBJ2-5
V: TRBV28
D: -
CDR3: CASSSLPLKETQYF
DNA: TGTGCCAGCAGTTCCCTACCCTTAAAGGAGACCCAGTACTTC

size: once
J: TRBJ1-4
V: TRBV11-3
D: TRBD1
CDR3: CASSDRGTGLEKLFF
DNA: TGTGCCAGCAGCGACCGCGGGACAGGGTTAGAAAAACTGTTTTTT

size: few
J: TRBJ1-4
V: TRBV19
D: -
CDR3: CASSLRRANEKLFF
DNA: TGTGCCAGTAGCCTTCGGCGGGCTAATGAAAAACTGTTTTTT

size: -
J: TRBJ1-2
V: TRBV19
D: TRBD1
CDR3: CASSHRTGALYGYTF
DNA: TGTGCCAGTAGTCACCGGACAGGCGCCCTCTATGGCTACACCTTC

size: -
J: TRBJ2-7
V: TRBV19
D: -
CDR3: CASSSLAVTSYEQYF
DNA: TGTGCCAGTAGTAGTTTGGCAGTCACCTCCTACGAGCAGTACTTC

size: -
J: TRBJ1-1
V: TRBV29-1
D: -
CDR3: CSVEGTLGMNTEAFF
DNA: TGCAGCGTTGAGGGCACGCTGGGCATGAACACTGAAGCTTTCTTT

size: -
J: TRBJ1-2
V: TRBV29-1
D: TRBD1
CDR3: CSPMDRGGYTF
DNA: TGCAGCCCCATGGACAGGGGTGGCTACACCTTC

size: -
J: TRBJ2-1
V: TRBV4-1
D: TRBD2
CDR3: CASSQPNGAGGYHNEQFF
DNA: TGCGCCAGCAGCCAACCGAACGGAGCGGGAGGGTACCACAATGAGCAGTTCTTC

size: -
J: TRBJ1-5
V: TRBV15
D: TRBD1
CDR3: CATSTHRGQSNQPQHF
DNA: TGTGCCACCAGCACCCACAGGGGGCAGAGCAATCAGCCCCAGCATTTT

size: -
J: TRBJ2-5
V: TRBV3-1/TRBV3-2
D: -
CDR3: CASSQDLLGTQYF
DNA: TGTGCCAGCAGCCAAGACTTGCTCGGGACCCAGTACTTC

size: -
J: TRBJ1-6
V: TRBV19
D: -
CDR3: CASSILERSPLHF
DNA: TGTGCCAGTAGTATACTGGAGCGGTCACCCCTCCACTTT

size: -
J: TRBJ2-1
V: TRBV12-5
D: -
CDR3: CASGFSAGQGAYNEQFF
DNA: TGTGCTAGTGGTTTTTCCGCGGGGCAGGGAGCCTACAATGAGCAGTTCTTC

size: -
J: TRBJ1-5
V: TRBV2
D: -
CDR3: CASSAHQPQHF
DNA: TGTGCCAGCAGTGCTCATCAGCCCCAGCATTTT

size: few
J: TRBJ2-3
V: TRBV7-2
D: TRBD2
CDR3: CASSLEGLSTDTQYF
DNA: TGTGCCAGCAGCTTAGAGGGACTAAGCACAGATACGCAGTATTTT

size: -
J: TRBJ1-2
V: TRBV27
D: -
CDR3: CASSLRSYNYGYTF
DNA: TGTGCCAGCAGTTTGAGGAGTTATAACTATGGCTACACCTTC

size: -
J: TRBJ2-3
V: TRBV6-5
D: TRBD1
CDR3: CASSLAGGQDTQYF
DNA: TGTGCCAGCAGCCTCGCAGGGGGCCAAGATACGCAGTATTTT

size: -
J: TRBJ2-5
V: TRBV7-3
D: -
CDR3: CASSLNRRETQYF
DNA: TGTGCCAGCAGCTTAAACCGCCGGGAGACCCAGTACTTC

size: -
J: TRBJ2-3
V: TRBV29-1
D: TRBD2
CDR3: CSVVSLAGWYTQYF
DNA: TGCAGCGTTGTATCACTAGCGGGATGGTATACGCAGTATTTT

size: -
J: TRBJ2-1
V: TRBV11-3
D: -
CDR3: CASSNRRGEQFF
DNA: TGTGCCAGCAGCAATCGTCGGGGTGAGCAGTTCTTC

size: -
J: TRBJ2-3
V: TRBV27
D: TRBD2
CDR3: CASSPTSDPRNTQYF
DNA: TGTGCCAGCAGTCCGACTAGCGACCCACGAAATACGCAGTATTTT

size: once
J: TRBJ2-2
V: TRBV24-1
D: TRBD1
CDR3: CATSDFGQGRGELFF
DNA: TGTGCCACCAGTGATTTCGGACAGGGCCGGGGGGAGCTGTTTTTT

size: -
J: TRBJ2-7
V: TRBV7-9
D: -
CDR3: CASSPEILAKQYF
DNA: TGTGCCAGCAGCCCCGAAATCCTAGCGAAGCAGTACTTC

size: -
J: TRBJ2-7
V: TRBV6-1
D: -
CDR3: CASSEGNLGSYEQYF
DNA: TGTGCCAGCAGTGAAGGTAACCTAGGCTCCTACGAGCAGTACTTC

size: -
J: TRBJ1-5
V: TRBV5-8
D: -
CDR3: CASSLRAGNQPQHF
DNA: TGTGCCAGCAGCTTGAGGGCAGGGAATCAGCCCCAGCATTTT

size: -
J: TRBJ2-3
V: TRBV5-4
D: -
CDR3: CASSRREGGTDTQYF
DNA: TGTGCCAGCAGCCGGAGGGAGGGGGGCACAGATACGCAGTATTTT

size: -
J: TRBJ2-2
V: TRBV10-1
D: TRBD2
CDR3: CASGSGTSGNTGELFF
DNA: TGCGCCAGCGGATCTGGGACTAGCGGGAACACCGGGGAGCTGTTTTTT

size: -
J: TRBJ1-2
V: TRBV28
D: TRBD1
CDR3: CASSGQGNNYGYTF
DNA: TGTGCCAGCTCTGGACAGGGGAATAACTATGGCTACACCTTC

size: -
J: TRBJ1-2
V: TRBV6-2/TRBV6-3
D: TRBD1
CDR3: CASSRPGTVVYGYTF
DNA: TGTGCCAGCAGTCGCCCGGGGACAGTAGTCTATGGCTACACCTTC

size: -
J: TRBJ2-5
V: TRBV19
D: TRBD2
CDR3: CASSPLGGLGETQYF
DNA: TGTGCCAGTAGTCCCCTGGGAGGGCTTGGAGAGACCCAGTACTTC

size: few
J: TRBJ1-6
V: TRBV5-1
D: TRBD1
CDR3: CASSFKQGAEVNSPLHF
DNA: TGCGCCAGCAGCTTCAAACAGGGGGCGGAGGTTAATTCACCCCTCCACTTT

size: -
J: TRBJ2-1
V: TRBV4-2
D: TRBD2
CDR3: CASSKEALAGLSEQFF
DNA: TGTGCCAGCAGCAAAGAGGCTCTAGCGGGGCTAAGTGAGCAGTTCTTC

size: -
J: TRBJ2-1
V: TRBV4-3
D: TRBD1
CDR3: CASSQDFGTDYNEQFF
DNA: TGCGCCAGCAGCCAAGATTTTGGGACAGACTACAATGAGCAGTTCTTC

size: -
J: TRBJ1-6
V: TRBV27
D: -
CDR3: CASQYTGVGSPLHF
DNA: TGTGCCAGCCAATATACGGGGGTGGGGTCACCCCTCCACTTT

size: -
J: TRBJ1-1
V: TRBV12-3/TRBV12-4
D: -
CDR3: CASSLGERAFF
DNA: TGTGCCAGCAGTTTAGGAGAACGGGCTTTCTTT

size: few
J: TRBJ2-7
V: TRBV9
D: TRBD2
CDR3: CASSTTGTNAREQYF
DNA: TGTGCCAGCAGCACCACCGGGACTAATGCACGCGAGCAGTACTTC

size: -
J: TRBJ1-2
V: TRBV5-4
D: -
CDR3: CASSSAGDNYGYTF
DNA: TGTGCCAGCAGCTCGGCGGGTGATAACTATGGCTACACCTTC

size: -
J: TRBJ2-1
V: TRBV30
D: TRBD2
CDR3: CAWSDGTSGYNEQFF
DNA: TGTGCCTGGAGTGACGGGACTAGCGGATACAATGAGCAGTTCTTC

size: -
J: TRBJ2-1
V: TRBV6-1
D: TRBD2
CDR3: CASSEAGLAGFDEQFF
DNA: TGTGCCAGCAGTGAAGCAGGACTAGCGGGATTCGATGAGCAGTTCTTC

size: -
J: TRBJ2-7
V: TRBV5-4
D: TRBD2
CDR3: CASSSGRLSYEQYF
DNA: TGTGCCAGCAGCAGCGGGAGGTTGTCCTACGAGCAGTACTTC

size: -
J: TRBJ1-3
V: TRBV9
D: -
CDR3: CASSPRGGGPPDGNTIYF
DNA: TGTGCCAGCAGCCCGAGGGGAGGTGGCCCTCCCGACGGAAACACCATATATTTT

size: -
J: TRBJ1-2
V: TRBV6-2/TRBV6-3
D: TRBD1
CDR3: CASSRTSGQVGYTF
DNA: TGTGCCAGCAGTCGAACGTCGGGACAGGTCGGCTACACCTTC

size: -
J: TRBJ1-5
V: TRBV9
D: TRBD1
CDR3: CASSVGQGFGQPQHF
DNA: TGTGCCAGCAGCGTAGGACAGGGGTTCGGTCAGCCCCAGCATTTT

size: -
J: TRBJ2-5
V: TRBV7-3
D: TRBD1
CDR3: CASSQGAEGTQYF
DNA: TGTGCCAGCAGCCAGGGGGCTGAGGGGACCCAGTACTTC

size: -
J: TRBJ2-5
V: TRBV5-6
D: TRBD2
CDR3: CASSAPSGTYQETQYF
DNA: TGTGCCAGCAGCGCGCCTAGCGGGACGTACCAAGAGACCCAGTACTTC

size: -
J: TRBJ1-4
V: TRBV27
D: -
CDR3: CASSEWTVSNEKLFF
DNA: TGTGCCAGCAGTGAGTGGACAGTTTCTAATGAAAAACTGTTTTTT

size: -
J: TRBJ1-1
V: TRBV30
D: -
CDR3: CAWSVRGVSHNTEAFF
DNA: TGTGCCTGGAGTGTACGGGGGGTCAGCCATAACACTGAAGCTTTCTTT

size: -
J: TRBJ1-2
V: TRBV28
D: -
CDR3: CASSLGRSYGYTF
DNA: TGTGCCAGCAGTTTGGGCAGGTCCTATGGCTACACCTTC

size: few
J: TRBJ1-1
V: TRBV29-1
D: -
CDR3: CSVPSFGRDTEAFF
DNA: TGCAGCGTGCCGAGTTTCGGGAGGGACACTGAAGCTTTCTTT

size: -
J: TRBJ2-1
V: TRBV27
D: TRBD2
CDR3: CASSLSRGGTISHNEQFF
DNA: TGTGCCAGCAGTTTATCTCGCGGGGGGACTATCAGTCACAATGAGCAGTTCTTC